A selection of T cell receptor beta chains follows, all from one sample in a study of shared clonotypes between healthy human individuals. TCRdb keeps only in-frame clones here, not all; method: immunoSEQ multiplex PCR. Here the sample spans about 1.5 million clones, around 95% being singletons. Sample: naive CD4+ T cells sorted from blood. The receptors here all came from a man aged 30 to 45 in good health. CDR3s include the opening cysteine and the closing phenylalanine or tryptophan. A D gene is named only where the DNA matches it firmly. The size entry is marked missing in some rows and otherwise reads once, few, many or a size class.

J,size,V,D,CDR3,DNA
TRBJ2-6,.,TRBV11-2,TRBD1,CASSLSGQGVFWGANVLTF,TGTGCCAGCAGCTTATCAGGACAGGGTGTATTCTGGGGGGCCAACGTCCTGACTTTC
TRBJ1-5,.,TRBV28,TRBD1,CASSPRQGGMGQPQHF,TGTGCCAGCAGTCCCAGACAGGGAGGGATGGGTCAGCCCCAGCATTTT
TRBJ1-1,.,TRBV27,.,CASSFRPRETEAFF,TGTGCCAGCAGTTTCCGACCCCGGGAGACTGAAGCTTTCTTT
TRBJ2-7,.,TRBV6-5,.,CASRGVGSSYEQYF,TGTGCCAGCAGAGGGGTCGGATCATCCTACGAGCAGTACTTC
TRBJ2-2,.,TRBV5-1,TRBD2,CASSETSGSITGELFF,TGCGCCAGCAGCGAGACTAGCGGGAGTATCACCGGGGAGCTGTTTTTT
TRBJ1-1,.,TRBV28,.,CASTLGQGGTEAFF,TGTGCCAGCACTTTGGGGCAGGGCGGTACTGAAGCTTTCTTT
TRBJ1-1,.,TRBV19,TRBD1,CASSRDRNTEAFF,TGTGCCAGTAGCCGGGACAGGAACACTGAAGCTTTCTTT
TRBJ2-7,.,TRBV27,TRBD2,CASSSSGSVEQYF,TGTGCCAGCAGTTCTAGCGGGAGTGTCGAGCAGTACTTC
TRBJ1-4,once,TRBV19,.,CASSILGNEKLFF,TGTGCCAGTAGTATTTTAGGGAATGAAAAACTGTTTTTT
TRBJ2-1,.,TRBV15,TRBD2,CATSRDRTSGSSYNEQFF,TGTGCCACCAGCAGAGATCGGACTAGCGGGAGCTCCTACAATGAGCAGTTCTTC
TRBJ2-1,.,TRBV7-6,TRBD1,CASSQPAQGDNEQFF,TGTGCCAGCAGCCAGCCCGCACAGGGGGACAATGAGCAGTTCTTC
TRBJ1-1,.,TRBV19,.,CASSMTGQNTEAFF,TGTGCCAGTAGTATGACCGGACAGAACACTGAAGCTTTCTTT
TRBJ2-7,.,TRBV4-1,TRBD2,CASSQDREGEQYF,TGCGCCAGCAGTCAAGATCGGGAGGGCGAGCAGTACTTC
TRBJ2-5,once,TRBV7-7,.,CATGTQETQYF,TGTGCTACCGGAACCCAAGAGACCCAGTACTTC
TRBJ1-1,.,TRBV6-1,.,CASREAVNTEAFF,TGTGCCAGCAGGGAAGCCGTGAACACTGAAGCTTTCTTT
TRBJ1-4,.,TRBV18,.,CASSPPSDEKLFF,TGTGCCAGCTCACCACCGTCGGATGAAAAACTGTTTTTT
TRBJ1-5,.,TRBV28,TRBD1,CASRNPGDSSNQPQHF,TGTGCCAGCAGGAACCCCGGGGACAGTAGCAATCAGCCCCAGCATTTT
TRBJ2-2,.,TRBV5-4,.,CASSSRRDTGELFF,TGTGCCAGCAGCTCTCGACGGGACACCGGGGAGCTGTTTTTT
TRBJ2-5,.,TRBV5-5,TRBD2,CASSLVASGGREAETQYF,TGTGCCAGCAGCTTGGTCGCGTCTGGCGGGAGAGAAGCAGAGACCCAGTACTTC
TRBJ2-7,.,TRBV11-1,TRBD1,CASSLTGTGITEQYF,TGTGCCAGCAGCTTAACCGGGACAGGGATCACCGAGCAGTACTTC
TRBJ2-7,.,TRBV9,TRBD1,CASSKQGAYEQYF,TGTGCCAGCAGTAAACAGGGGGCCTACGAGCAGTACTTC
TRBJ2-1,.,TRBV5-1,.,CASKGGQGPLGNEQFF,TGCGCCAGCAAGGGGGGGCAGGGACCTTTGGGGAATGAGCAGTTCTTC
TRBJ1-1,.,TRBV18,.,CASSPPAQVNTEAFF,TGTGCCAGCTCACCCCCGGCACAGGTAAACACTGAAGCTTTCTTT
TRBJ2-7,.,TRBV18,.,CASSPGDYEQYF,TGTGCCAGCTCACCGGGTGACTACGAGCAGTACTTC
TRBJ2-1,.,TRBV10-1,.,CASSPRAQLAYHEQFF,TGCGCCAGCAGTCCCCGGGCCCAGCTAGCATACCATGAGCAGTTCTTC
TRBJ1-4,.,TRBV7-2,.,CASRFLGGEKLFF,TGTGCCAGCAGGTTCCTAGGGGGAGAAAAACTGTTTTTT
TRBJ2-7,.,TRBV5-1,.,CASSLAGSSYEQYF,TGCGCCAGCAGCTTGGCAGGGAGCTCCTACGAGCAGTACTTC
TRBJ1-1,.,TRBV19,.,CASNPRGRTSEAFF,TGTGCCAGTAATCCGAGAGGAAGAACCTCCGAAGCTTTCTTT
TRBJ1-1,.,TRBV10-3,.,CAISEPLNTEAFF,TGTGCCATCAGTGAACCGCTGAACACTGAAGCTTTCTTT
TRBJ2-3,.,TRBV5-1,.,CASSLPRASADTQYF,TGCGCCAGCAGCTTGCCCAGGGCTTCCGCAGATACGCAGTATTTT
TRBJ1-4,.,TRBV4-1,.,CASSQMGGRKLFF,TGCGCCAGCAGCCAAATGGGGGGCCGAAAACTGTTTTTT
TRBJ2-1,.,TRBV9,.,CASSVGAAALDEQFF,TGTGCCAGCAGCGTAGGCGCGGCCGCCTTGGATGAGCAGTTCTTC
TRBJ2-5,.,TRBV7-2,.,CASSPGRLGKTQYF,TGTGCCAGCAGCCCGGGACGGCTAGGAAAGACCCAGTACTTC
TRBJ2-1,few,TRBV4-1,TRBD2,CASTSPTGTAGVNEQFF,TGCGCCAGCACCTCACCTACCGGGACGGCGGGGGTAAATGAGCAGTTCTTC
TRBJ1-5,.,TRBV19,TRBD1,CASSRGGQGLLQPQHF,TGTGCCAGCAGTCGAGGGGGACAGGGTCTTCTTCAGCCCCAGCATTTT
TRBJ1-5,once,TRBV27,.,CASSRSNQPQHF,TGTGCCAGCAGTCGCAGCAATCAGCCCCAGCATTTT
TRBJ2-1,once,TRBV11-2,TRBD1,CASSASGQGVFDEQFF,TGTGCCAGCAGCGCCTCCGGACAGGGAGTATTCGATGAGCAGTTCTTC